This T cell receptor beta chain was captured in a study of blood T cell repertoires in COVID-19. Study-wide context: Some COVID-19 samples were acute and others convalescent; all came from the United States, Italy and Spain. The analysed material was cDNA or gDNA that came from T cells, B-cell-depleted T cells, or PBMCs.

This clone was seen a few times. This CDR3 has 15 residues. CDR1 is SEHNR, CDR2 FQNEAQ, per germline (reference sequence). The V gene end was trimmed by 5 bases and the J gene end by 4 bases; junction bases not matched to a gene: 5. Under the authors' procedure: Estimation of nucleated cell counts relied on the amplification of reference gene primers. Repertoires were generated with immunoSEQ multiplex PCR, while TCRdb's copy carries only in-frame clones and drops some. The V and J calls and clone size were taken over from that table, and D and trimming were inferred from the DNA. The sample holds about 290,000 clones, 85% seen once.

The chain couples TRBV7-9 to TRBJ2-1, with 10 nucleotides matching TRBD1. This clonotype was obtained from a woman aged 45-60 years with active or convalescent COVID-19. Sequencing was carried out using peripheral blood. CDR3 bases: TGTGCCAGCAGCCCGACAGGGGGCAGGTACAATGAGCAGTTCTTC. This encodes CASSPTGGRYNEQFF.